Listed below are T cell receptor beta chains from one sample, sequenced in a study of beta chain features in type 1 diabetes. This table comes from immunoSEQ multiplex PCR, and its TCRdb copy is limited to in-frame clones, with some not included. The sample carries around 280,000 clones, over 14% recorded once. The sequenced sample consisted of naive CD4+ T cells from blood. Receptors were obtained from a man aged 18 to 30 with type 1 diabetes. Both conserved end residues are part of each CDR3. A D gene is named only where the DNA matches it firmly. Clone size is not always given. Where it is, it says once, few, many or a class for expanded clones.

CATQFRVDSPLHF | TGTGCCACCCAATTCCGGGTAGATTCACCCCTCCACTTT | NA | NA | TRBJ1-6 | TRBV10-3
CASSSDRDGYTF | TGTGCCAGCAGCTCGGACAGGGACGGCTACACCTTC | few | TRBD1 | TRBJ1-2 | TRBV5-4
CASSQDSSTF | TGTGCCAGCAGTCAGGACAGTTCCACCTTC | NA | NA | TRBJ1-2 | TRBV2
CASSRRWNEQFF | TGTGCCAGCAGTCGCCGGTGGAATGAGCAGTTCTTC | few | NA | TRBJ2-1 | TRBV28
CASSPREAQGYTF | TGTGCCAGCAGTCCCCGGGAGGCTCAGGGCTACACCTTC | few | NA | TRBJ1-2 | TRBV6-5
CASSVAPSREETQYF | TGTGCCAGCAGCGTAGCTCCGTCCCGAGAAGAGACCCAGTACTTC | few | NA | TRBJ2-5 | TRBV9
CASSISAGNTGELFF | TGCGCCAGCAGTATTTCAGCGGGGAACACCGGGGAGCTGTTTTTT | NA | NA | TRBJ2-2 | TRBV5-1
CASSLAIGSQETQYF | TGCGCCAGCAGCTTGGCCATAGGGAGCCAAGAGACCCAGTACTTC | few | NA | TRBJ2-5 | TRBV5-1
CASSPLGLTYEQYF | TGCGCCAGCAGCCCGTTGGGACTTACCTACGAGCAGTACTTC | NA | NA | TRBJ2-7 | TRBV4-1
CASSQGTSSYEQYF | TGCGCCAGCAGCCAAGGGACAAGCTCCTACGAGCAGTACTTC | NA | NA | TRBJ2-7 | TRBV4-3
CASSPLEAGGGSQYF | TGTGCCAGCAGCCCCCTAGAAGCAGGGGGCGGATCGCAGTATTTT | NA | TRBD1 | TRBJ2-3 | TRBV5-6